This T cell receptor beta chain was obtained from a study of CD8+ T cells in alopecia areata. Study information: Administration of oral tofacitinib to treated patients was at 5 to 10 mg twice daily. Tofacitinib treatment spanned 6 to 18 months, with 6 months off drug afterward.

This clone was picked up a small number of times. Unmatched junction bases numbered 2, after V lost 4 bases and J lost 1 base. Germline CDR1 ENHRY, CDR2 SYGVKD. The CDR3 is 14 amino acids. The authors extracted RNA and reverse transcribed it into cDNA as the sequencing template. Here immunoSEQ multiplex PCR was the method, and the copy in TCRdb shows in-frame clones only, minus some. The table records 180,000 or so clones, roughly 60% of them present only once. It was from alopecia areata patients that lesional scalp punch biopsies and peripheral blood were collected. CD4+ and CD8+ T cells were sorted from PBMCs.

Specimen: CD4+ T cells sorted from blood, collected at week 0. This clonotype was sampled from a human donor with alopecia areata. V usage is TRBV10-3 and J usage is TRBJ2-7; the match to TRBD1 covers 9 bases. CDR3 in DNA: TGTGCCATCAGTGTGGACAGGGGATCCTACGAGCAGTACTTC. This codes for CAISVDRGSYEQYF.